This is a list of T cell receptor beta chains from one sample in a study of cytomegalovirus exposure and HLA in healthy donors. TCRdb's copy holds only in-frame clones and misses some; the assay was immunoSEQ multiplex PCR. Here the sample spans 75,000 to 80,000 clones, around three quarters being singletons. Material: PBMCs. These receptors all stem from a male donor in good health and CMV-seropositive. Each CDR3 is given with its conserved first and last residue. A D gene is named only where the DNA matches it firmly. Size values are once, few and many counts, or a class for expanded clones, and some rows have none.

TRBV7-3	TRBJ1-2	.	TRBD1	TGTGCCAGCAGCTTCGGACAGGGAGCTGGCTACACCTTC	CASSFGQGAGYTF
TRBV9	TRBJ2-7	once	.	TGTGCCAGCAGCGTAGATGATAGCGGATACGAGCAGTACTTC	CASSVDDSGYEQYF
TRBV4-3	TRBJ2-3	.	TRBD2	TGCGCCAGCAGCCAATTTGCCCTAGCGGGGGTACCGAAGTCGCCAGATACGCAGTATTTT	CASSQFALAGVPKSPDTQYF
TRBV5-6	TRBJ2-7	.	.	TGTGCCAGCAGCTTGGGGCCGGGAGCCGAGCAGTACTTC	CASSLGPGAEQYF
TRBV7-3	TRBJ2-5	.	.	TGTGCCAGCAGCCCAAATTCTCGGGAGACCCAGTACTTC	CASSPNSRETQYF
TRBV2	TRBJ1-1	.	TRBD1	TGTGCCAGCAGAGAGACAGGGGGCGGCACTGAAGCTTTCTTT	CASRETGGGTEAFF
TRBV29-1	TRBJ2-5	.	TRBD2	TGCAGCGTTGCAGTTAGCGGGAGGTATGAGACCCAGTACTTC	CSVAVSGRYETQYF
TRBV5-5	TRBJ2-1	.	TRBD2	TGTGCCAGCAGCTTGGTGGCGGGGGGGCTTAATGAGCAGTTCTTC	CASSLVAGGLNEQFF
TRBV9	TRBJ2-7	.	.	TGTGCCAGCGGGGGCCAGGGCGCGGGCGAGCAGTACTTC	CASGGQGAGEQYF
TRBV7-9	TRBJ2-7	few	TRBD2	TGTGCCAGCAGCCCCGGACTAGCGGGAGGCCTTAGCTCCTACGAGCAGTACTTC	CASSPGLAGGLSSYEQYF
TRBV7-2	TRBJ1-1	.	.	TGTGCCAGCAGCTTACTCCGGACGCTCAGGGGTGAAGCTTTCTTT	CASSLLRTLRGEAFF
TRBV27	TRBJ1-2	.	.	TGTGCCAGCAGTTTGACAGCCAACTATGGCTACACCTTC	CASSLTANYGYTF
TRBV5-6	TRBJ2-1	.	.	TGTGCCAGCAGCTCTTCCGGGACGGGAGACAATGAGCAGTTCTTC	CASSSSGTGDNEQFF
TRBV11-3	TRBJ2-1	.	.	TGTGCCAGCAGCCTGACGTCGGGCGGGAATGAGTGGCAGTTCTTC	CASSLTSGGNEWQFF
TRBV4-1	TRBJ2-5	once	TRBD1	TGCGCCAGCAGCCAGACAGGGGGGGGAGAGACCCAGTACTTC	CASSQTGGGETQYF
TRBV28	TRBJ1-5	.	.	TGTGCCAGCAGTTTAGGGCTTAACAATCAGCCCCAGCATTTT	CASSLGLNNQPQHF
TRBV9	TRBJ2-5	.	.	TGTGCCAGCGGGGAAGGAGGAGTCCCCGGAGGGCAAGAGACCCAGTACTTC	CASGEGGVPGGQETQYF
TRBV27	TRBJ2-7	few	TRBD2	TGTGCCAGCAGTTTACTTAGCGGGCCCACCTACGAGCAGTACTTC	CASSLLSGPTYEQYF
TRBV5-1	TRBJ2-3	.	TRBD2	TGCGCCAGCAGCGAAACTAGCGGGGGGATCACAGATACGCAGTATTTT	CASSETSGGITDTQYF
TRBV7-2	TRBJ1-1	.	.	TGTGCCAGCAGCCCTCCAGGTTTGAACACTGAAGCTTTCTTT	CASSPPGLNTEAFF
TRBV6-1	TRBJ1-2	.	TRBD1	TGTGCCAGCAGTACAAGACAGGGGACCTATGGCTACACCTTC	CASSTRQGTYGYTF
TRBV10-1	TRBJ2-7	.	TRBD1	TGCGCCAGCAGTGACTGGACAGGGATTGCCTACGAGCAGTACTTC	CASSDWTGIAYEQYF
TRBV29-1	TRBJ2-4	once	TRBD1	TGCAGCGCCAGACAGGGCAAAAACATTCAGTACTTC	CSARQGKNIQYF
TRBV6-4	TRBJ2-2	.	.	TGTGCCAGCAGTGAAGAGGAGGGCACCGGGGAGCTGTTTTTT	CASSEEEGTGELFF
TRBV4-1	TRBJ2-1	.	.	TGCGCCAGCAGCCAAGTTAACTTAGTCTCCTACAATGAGCAGTTCTTC	CASSQVNLVSYNEQFF
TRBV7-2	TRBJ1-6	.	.	TGTGCCAGCAGGGGGCCAAGACAGGATAATTCACCCCTCCACTTT	CASRGPRQDNSPLHF
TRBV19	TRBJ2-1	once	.	TGTGCCAGTAGTATGGCGGGGAACCCCTTCAATGAGCAGTTCTTC	CASSMAGNPFNEQFF
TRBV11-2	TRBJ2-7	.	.	TGTGCCAGCAGCTTTAGCGAGGGCGAGCAGTACTTC	CASSFSEGEQYF
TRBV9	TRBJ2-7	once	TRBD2	TGTGCCAGCAGCGTGACTAGCGGGGGTGGGGAGCAGTACTTC	CASSVTSGGGEQYF
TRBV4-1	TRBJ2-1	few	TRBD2	TGCGCCAGCAGCCAAGGTCTAGCGGACTACAATGAGCAGTTCTTC	CASSQGLADYNEQFF
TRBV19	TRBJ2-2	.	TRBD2	TGTGCCAGTAGACCCCCGAGCGGGAGACACACCGGGGAGCTGTTTTTT	CASRPPSGRHTGELFF